This T cell receptor beta chain was identified in a study of Graves' ophthalmopathy and Graves' hyperthyroidism. Broader study findings: In separating ophthalmopathy from stable hyperthyroidism, a 13-signature model achieved around 85% sensitivity and 75% to 84% specificity.

In this cohort, patients with other autoimmune diseases, uncontrolled infections, pregnancy or lactation were excluded. Amplified TCR beta CDR3 regions were obtained using RNA transcripts as template. An initial RT-PCR round employing HTBI primers preceded a second-round multiplex PCR. Via MiXCR, TCRdb re-called the multiplex PCR reads, giving one row per CDR3 protein. The sample lists about 660,000 distinct CDR3 sequences, more than 40% seen once, with about 3.3% in the top ten. Of note for this clonotype: As yet, its antigen is unknown.

Germline values: CDR1 SGDLS, CDR2 YYNGEE. V lost 4 bases, J lost 3 bases, and 7 bases stayed unmatched. The CDR3 runs 14 residues. This TCR came from an adult man with Graves' ophthalmopathy. The chain recombines TRBV9 with TRBJ2-7; 7 bases line up with TRBD1. The sequencing sample was made of peripheral blood. The CDR3 spells CASSREGTDYEQYF. DNA for the CDR3: TGTGCCAGCAGCCGAGAAGGGACAGACTACGAGCAGTACTTC.